This T cell receptor beta chain stems from a study of beta chain features in type 1 diabetes. Across the whole study: Healthy donors resembled patients in age, gender and cell yields. General observations from the study: HLA effects on TCRB rearrangement stayed unresolved here. TCRB CDR3s were moderately but significantly shorter in Type 1 diabetes patients in all four CD4+ subsets.

Sampling consisted of one heparinised blood draw per donor, averaging approximately 120 mL. Expressed TCRB transcripts were sequenced because the isolated RNA had all been reverse transcribed beforehand. Naive, central memory and regulatory T cell samples produced a mean of roughly 3.8 million reads. The protocol was immunoSEQ multiplex PCR, while the TCRdb copy is restricted to in-frame clones and leaves out a portion. This repertoire shows roughly 240,000 clones, around 24% found once; its top ten account for roughly 0.013%. A few counts support this clone. Its target is not known. The CDR3 covers 12 residues. With V trimmed by 4 bases and J by 10 bases, 6 bases remained unmatched. CDR1 is SGDLS, CDR2 YYNGEE, per germline.

The rearrangement joins TRBV9 to TRBJ1-2; 8 bases are a match to TRBD1. The clonotype was recovered from a woman in her twenties or thirties with type 1 diabetes. The material sequenced was naive CD4+ T cells from blood. This CDR3 is CASSPGQDIYTF. In DNA form, the CDR3 reads TGTGCCAGCAGCCCGGGACAGGACATCTACACCTTC.